These T cell receptor beta chains were read from a single sample in a study of T cell responses to AZD1222 COVID-19 vaccine. The data were produced by immunoSEQ multiplex PCR, yet TCRdb's version contains in-frame clones alone and is incomplete. The sample holds about 79,000 clones, 70% to 90% seen once. The sample was peripheral blood, taken on day 0 of AZD1222 vaccination. Every receptor here comes from an adult in good health. CDR3s include the opening cysteine and the closing phenylalanine or tryptophan. A D gene is named only where the DNA matches it firmly. The listing skips clone size in some rows; elsewhere it reads once, few, many or a size class.

V: TRBV30
J: TRBJ1-1
size: .
D: .
DNA: TGTGCCTGGAGTGTAGGAATGAACACTGAAGCTTTCTTT
CDR3: CAWSVGMNTEAFF

V: TRBV19
J: TRBJ1-5
size: .
D: .
DNA: TGTGCCAGTAGTATCTCCGTAGGGGGGAATCAGCCCCAGCATTTT
CDR3: CASSISVGGNQPQHF

V: TRBV3-1/TRBV3-2
J: TRBJ1-6
size: .
D: .
DNA: TGTGCCAGCAGCCAAGTCGGGGCTGTGGCTCGGTCACCCCTCCACTTT
CDR3: CASSQVGAVARSPLHF

V: TRBV6-5
J: TRBJ2-1
size: few
D: .
DNA: TGTGCCAGCCAAAGGGAGGGGGCTAGGTTTAATGAGCAGTTCTTC
CDR3: CASQREGARFNEQFF

V: TRBV20-1
J: TRBJ2-1
size: .
D: .
DNA: TGCAGTGCGGGTATCTACAATGAGCAGTTCTTC
CDR3: CSAGIYNEQFF

V: TRBV27
J: TRBJ1-4
size: .
D: TRBD1
DNA: TGTGCCAGCAGCTTAAGAGGATTGGACAGGGAGGGAAAACTGTTTTTT
CDR3: CASSLRGLDREGKLFF

V: TRBV7-2
J: TRBJ1-5
size: .
D: .
DNA: TGTGCCAGCAGCCCGAGGTCGGGGTACAATCAGCCCCAGCATTTT
CDR3: CASSPRSGYNQPQHF

V: TRBV10-3
J: TRBJ1-4
size: .
D: TRBD1
DNA: TGTGCCATCAGTGACAACTCTCGGGACAGGAAAAAACCAACTAATGAAAAACTGTTTTTT
CDR3: CAISDNSRDRKKPTNEKLFF

V: TRBV2
J: TRBJ2-7
size: .
D: TRBD1
DNA: TGTGCCAGCAGATACAGGGGGACGTCCTACGAGCAGTACTTC
CDR3: CASRYRGTSYEQYF

V: TRBV25-1
J: TRBJ2-1
size: few
D: TRBD2
DNA: TGTGCCAGCAGTGAATTCGGACTAGCGGGGGAATATGAGCAGTTCTTC
CDR3: CASSEFGLAGEYEQFF

V: TRBV2
J: TRBJ1-5
size: .
D: .
DNA: TGTGCCAGCAGCGGGGACCGGAGGCAGCCCCAGCATTTT
CDR3: CASSGDRRQPQHF

V: TRBV6-1
J: TRBJ1-6
size: once
D: .
DNA: TGTGCCAGCAGTGAATTAGGGGGTAAGGTGAATTCACCCCTCCACTTT
CDR3: CASSELGGKVNSPLHF

V: TRBV6-2/TRBV6-3
J: TRBJ2-2
size: .
D: TRBD2
DNA: TGTGCCAGCAGTAATCCGGGACTAGCGGACCACACCGGGGAGCTGTTTTTT
CDR3: CASSNPGLADHTGELFF

V: TRBV14
J: TRBJ1-4
size: .
D: .
DNA: TGTGCCAGCAGCCAGTTCCAGGAGGGAAAACTGTTTTTT
CDR3: CASSQFQEGKLFF

V: TRBV27
J: TRBJ2-2
size: .
D: .
DNA: TGTGCCAGCAGTTTTATTCCAGGGGCTACCGGGGAGCTGTTTTTT
CDR3: CASSFIPGATGELFF

V: TRBV6-6
J: TRBJ2-7
size: .
D: .
DNA: TGTGCCAGCGTAGAACGACAGCCCCCCACCCCTTACGAGCAGTACTTC
CDR3: CASVERQPPTPYEQYF

V: TRBV7-9
J: TRBJ2-7
size: .
D: TRBD1
DNA: TGTGCCAGCAGCTGGACAGGGGATGGCGAGCAGTACTTC
CDR3: CASSWTGDGEQYF

V: TRBV11-2
J: TRBJ1-4
size: .
D: .
DNA: TGTGCCAGCAGCTTAGGAGGGATTAGCCATGAAAAACTGTTTTTT
CDR3: CASSLGGISHEKLFF

V: TRBV12-3/TRBV12-4
J: TRBJ2-1
size: many
D: TRBD2
DNA: TGTGCCAGCAGTTTGCTAGCGGTCAATGAGCAGTTCTTC
CDR3: CASSLLAVNEQFF

V: TRBV24-1
J: TRBJ2-3
size: .
D: .
DNA: TGTGCCACCAGTGATCTAAAGGGACGCACAGATACGCAGTATTTT
CDR3: CATSDLKGRTDTQYF

V: TRBV5-6
J: TRBJ1-1
size: .
D: .
DNA: TGTGCCAGCAGCTTGGGGCTTAGAGGTGCGAACACTGAAGCTTTCTTT
CDR3: CASSLGLRGANTEAFF

V: TRBV5-1
J: TRBJ2-7
size: .
D: .
DNA: TGCGCCAGCAGCTCAGTCGCCCTCTCCTACGAGCAGTACTTC
CDR3: CASSSVALSYEQYF

V: TRBV5-5
J: TRBJ2-3
size: .
D: .
DNA: TGTGCCAGCAGCTTGCAGGGGGGAGTCAGCACAGATACGCAGTATTTT
CDR3: CASSLQGGVSTDTQYF

V: TRBV7-9
J: TRBJ2-1
size: once
D: .
DNA: TGTGCCAGCAGCTTAAGTATTGGGGGGACCACCTACAATGAGCAGTTCTTC
CDR3: CASSLSIGGTTYNEQFF

V: TRBV28
J: TRBJ1-4
size: .
D: TRBD1
DNA: TGTGCCAGCAGTTTGCGCAGGGGGGCTACTAATGAAAAACTGTTTTTT
CDR3: CASSLRRGATNEKLFF

V: TRBV7-9
J: TRBJ2-2
size: .
D: TRBD1
DNA: TGTGCCAGCAGCCAGGGACAGGGGTTCTGGACCGGGGAGCTGTTTTTT
CDR3: CASSQGQGFWTGELFF

V: TRBV5-1
J: TRBJ1-1
size: .
D: .
DNA: TGCGCCAGCACCCCCTCAGGGGATACTGAAGCTTTCTTT
CDR3: CASTPSGDTEAFF

V: TRBV6-6
J: TRBJ2-1
size: .
D: .
DNA: TGTGCCAGCAGACCTATCCCCAGCTCCTACAATGAGCAGTTCTTC
CDR3: CASRPIPSSYNEQFF

V: TRBV2
J: TRBJ1-2
size: .
D: .
DNA: TGTGCCAGCAGGCTCAGCTATGGCTACACCTTC
CDR3: CASRLSYGYTF

V: TRBV5-5
J: TRBJ1-6
size: once
D: .
DNA: TGTGCCAGCAGCTTTCAAGGGGTGGGGAATTCACCCCTCCACTTT
CDR3: CASSFQGVGNSPLHF

V: TRBV6-5
J: TRBJ1-3
size: .
D: .
DNA: TGTGCCAGCAGTTTAGGCCTAGACTCTGGAAACACCATATATTTT
CDR3: CASSLGLDSGNTIYF

V: TRBV11-2
J: TRBJ1-2
size: .
D: .
DNA: TGTGCCAGCAGCTTAGCAGGGAACTATGGCTACACCTTC
CDR3: CASSLAGNYGYTF

V: TRBV28
J: TRBJ2-1
size: .
D: TRBD2
DNA: TGTGCCAGCAGTTATGGGCGGGGGAAGTATGAGCAGTTCTTC
CDR3: CASSYGRGKYEQFF

V: TRBV7-9
J: TRBJ2-4
size: .
D: .
DNA: TGTGCCAGCAGCCCCAGGGACAAACTAGCCAAAAACATTCAGTACTTC
CDR3: CASSPRDKLAKNIQYF

V: TRBV5-1
J: TRBJ2-1
size: .
D: TRBD2
DNA: TGCGCCAGCAGCGCGGGGACTAGCAATGAGCAGTTCTTC
CDR3: CASSAGTSNEQFF

V: TRBV18
J: TRBJ2-2
size: .
D: .
DNA: TGTGCCAGCTCACCAAATCCCACCGGGGAGCTGTTTTTT
CDR3: CASSPNPTGELFF

V: TRBV2
J: TRBJ2-7
size: .
D: TRBD1
DNA: TGTGCCAGCAGGGACAGGTCCTACGAGCAGTACTTC
CDR3: CASRDRSYEQYF

V: TRBV4-2
J: TRBJ2-3
size: .
D: .
DNA: TGTGCCAGCAGCCTCGACAGAACAGATACGCAGTATTTT
CDR3: CASSLDRTDTQYF

V: TRBV3-1/TRBV3-2
J: TRBJ2-1
size: .
D: TRBD2
DNA: TGTGCCAGCAGCCGAGGGACTAGCGGCATGATTTACAATGAGCAGTTCTTC
CDR3: CASSRGTSGMIYNEQFF

V: TRBV3-1/TRBV3-2
J: TRBJ2-6
size: .
D: TRBD2
DNA: TGTGCCAGCAGCCAAGATAGTCCAGCGGGGGTCTCTGGGGCCAACGTCCTGACTTTC
CDR3: CASSQDSPAGVSGANVLTF